This T cell receptor (beta chain) was sequenced during a study of post-analysis software for immune sequencing data. Study at large: The cohort encompassed relapsing-remitting, secondary progressive and progressive-relapsing multiple sclerosis disease courses. Notes on the study in general: The study found TRBV5-6, TRBV5-1 and TRBV20-1 among five or six TRBV segments more frequent in patients than controls. Strong co-clustering by F measure was evident for samples that had been prepared in the same batch.

V dropped 1 base and J dropped 5 bases, with 15 bases sitting between them. CDR3 length equals 15 residues. The germline CDR1 and CDR2 sequences are SGHVS and FNYEAQ. Each TCR beta cDNA library carried unique molecular identifiers. Between about 1 and 11 million T cells gave rise to around 500,000 cDNA molecules. TCRdb analysed the PCR reads with MiXCR anew, one entry per CDR3 protein. The table records around 710,000 distinct CDR3 sequences, roughly 46% of them present only once. As to this clonotype: Its target is not known.

The receptor was isolated from a girl between 10 and 17 years old with multiple sclerosis. Sequencing was performed on blood. The rearrangement joins TRBV7-6 to TRBJ2-7; TRBD2 is a possible D gene (6 bases). The CDR3 bases are TGTGCCAGCAGCTTAGATCGCGGGACCTTGGACGAGCAGTACTTC. It encodes CASSLDRGTLDEQYF. Full variable domain (remainder filled in from reference TRBV7-6 and TRBJ2-7): GAGVSQSPRYKVTKRGQDVALRCDPISGHVSLYWYRQALGQGPEFLTYFNYEAQQDKSGLPNDRFSAERPEGSISTLTIQRTEQRDSAMYRCASSLDRGTLDEQYFGPGTRLTVT.